This T cell receptor beta chain came from a study of cytomegalovirus exposure and HLA in healthy donors. A few counts support this clone. Its antigen is not known. Study-level results: The Asian-associated ancestry cluster reportedly had fewer N-insertions than the approximately 700-donor mean in a later analysis.

The PCR made use of 60 Vbeta and 13 Jbeta primers. In the original processing: An analysis that came later counted 73 million or so unique TCR beta chains, roughly 11 million shared. Produced via immunoSEQ multiplex PCR; TCRdb's table is partial and in-frame only. The V and J calls and the clone size are those of that table, but D and trimming were determined from the DNA. The profile shows 130,000 or so clones, 70% to 80% of them singletons. Sequencing used PBMCs. This receptor was taken from a woman aged 55-75 years in good health and CMV-seronegative.

CDR3: CASSWPDRAAYEQYF. In DNA form, the CDR3 reads TGTGCCAGCAGCTGGCCTGACAGGGCCGCCTACGAGCAGTACTTC. V gene TRBV7-2 combines with J gene TRBJ2-7; the match to TRBD1 covers 7 bases. CDR1 is SGHTA and CDR2 is FQGNSA in the germline V gene. There are 15 residues in the CDR3. V lost 4 bases, J lost 2 bases, and 8 bases stayed unmatched.